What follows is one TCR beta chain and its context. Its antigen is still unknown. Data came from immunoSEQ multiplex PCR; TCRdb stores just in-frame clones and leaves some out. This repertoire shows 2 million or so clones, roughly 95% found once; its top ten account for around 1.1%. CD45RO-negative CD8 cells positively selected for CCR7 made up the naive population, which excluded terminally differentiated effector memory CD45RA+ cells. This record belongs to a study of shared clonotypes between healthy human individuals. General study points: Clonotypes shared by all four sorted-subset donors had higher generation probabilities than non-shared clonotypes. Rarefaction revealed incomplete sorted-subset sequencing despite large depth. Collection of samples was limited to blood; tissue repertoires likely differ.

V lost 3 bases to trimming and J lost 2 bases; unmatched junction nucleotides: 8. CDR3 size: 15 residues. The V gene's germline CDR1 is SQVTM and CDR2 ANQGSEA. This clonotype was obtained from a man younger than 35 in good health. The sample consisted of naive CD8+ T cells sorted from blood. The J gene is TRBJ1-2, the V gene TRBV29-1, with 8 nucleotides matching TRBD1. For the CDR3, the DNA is TGCAGCGTTGATGACAGGGGTGGCCCCAACTATGGCTACACCTTC. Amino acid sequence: CSVDDRGGPNYGYTF.